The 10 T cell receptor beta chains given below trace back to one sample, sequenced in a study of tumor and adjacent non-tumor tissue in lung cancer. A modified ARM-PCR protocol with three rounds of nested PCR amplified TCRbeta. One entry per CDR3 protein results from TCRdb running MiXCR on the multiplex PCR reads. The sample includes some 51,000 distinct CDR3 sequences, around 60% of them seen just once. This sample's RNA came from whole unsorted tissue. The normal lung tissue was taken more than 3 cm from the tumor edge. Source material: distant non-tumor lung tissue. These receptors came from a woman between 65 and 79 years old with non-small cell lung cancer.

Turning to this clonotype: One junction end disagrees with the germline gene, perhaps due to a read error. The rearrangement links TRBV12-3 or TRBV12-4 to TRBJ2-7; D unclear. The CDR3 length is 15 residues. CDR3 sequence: CASRPRDTPTYEQYF. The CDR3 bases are TGTGCTAGCAGACCTCGAGACACGCCCACCTACGAGCAGTACTTC.

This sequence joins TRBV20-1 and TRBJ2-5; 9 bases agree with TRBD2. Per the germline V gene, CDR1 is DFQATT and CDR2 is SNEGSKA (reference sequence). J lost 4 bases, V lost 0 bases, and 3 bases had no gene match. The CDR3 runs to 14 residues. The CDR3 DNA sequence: TGCAGTGCTAGAGATCAAGCGGGAGGAGAGACCCAGTACTTC. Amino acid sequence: CSARDQAGGETQYF.

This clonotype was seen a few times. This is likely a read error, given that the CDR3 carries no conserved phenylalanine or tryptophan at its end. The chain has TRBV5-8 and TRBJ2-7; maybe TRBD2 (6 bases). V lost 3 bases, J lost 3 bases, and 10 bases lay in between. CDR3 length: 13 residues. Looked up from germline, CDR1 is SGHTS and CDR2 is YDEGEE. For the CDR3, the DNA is TGTGCCAGCAGCTCTTCGGGACTCTACGAGCAGTACTCC. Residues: CASSSSGLYEQYS.

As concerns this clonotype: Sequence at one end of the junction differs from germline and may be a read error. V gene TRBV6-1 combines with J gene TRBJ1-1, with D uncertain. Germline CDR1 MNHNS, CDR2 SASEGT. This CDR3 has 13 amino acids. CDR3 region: CASSEAGNTEPFF. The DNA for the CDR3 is TGTGCCAGCAGTGAAGCAGGGAACACTGAACCTTTCTTT.

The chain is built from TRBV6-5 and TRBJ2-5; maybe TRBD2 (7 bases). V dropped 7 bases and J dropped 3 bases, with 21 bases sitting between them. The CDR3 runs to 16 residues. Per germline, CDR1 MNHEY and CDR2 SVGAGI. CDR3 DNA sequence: TGTGCCAGCATGTACCCGCTTGGGGAGGGGGAAGAGACCCAGTACTTC. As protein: CASMYPLGEGEETQYF.

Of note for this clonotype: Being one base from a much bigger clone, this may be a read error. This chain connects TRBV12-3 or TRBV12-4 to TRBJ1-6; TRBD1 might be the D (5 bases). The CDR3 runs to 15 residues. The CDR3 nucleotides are TGTGCCAGCAGAATCCGAGACAGCGGCAATTCACTCCTCCACTTT. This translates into CASRIRDSGNSLLHF.

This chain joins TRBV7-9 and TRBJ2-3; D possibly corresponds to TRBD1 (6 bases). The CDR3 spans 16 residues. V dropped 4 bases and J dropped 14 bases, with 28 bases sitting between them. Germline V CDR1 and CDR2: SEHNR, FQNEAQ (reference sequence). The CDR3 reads CASSSPSVGATDTWYF. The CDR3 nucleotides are TGTGCCAGCAGCTCTCCCTCCGTGGGGGCCACAGATACGTGGTATTTT.

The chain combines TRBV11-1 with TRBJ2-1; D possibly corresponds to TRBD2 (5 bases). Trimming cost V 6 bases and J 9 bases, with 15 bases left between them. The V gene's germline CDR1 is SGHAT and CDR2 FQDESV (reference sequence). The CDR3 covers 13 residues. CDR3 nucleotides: TGTGCCAGCAGTCATCTTCCCCGGGGTGAGCAGTTCTTC. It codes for CASSHLPRGEQFF. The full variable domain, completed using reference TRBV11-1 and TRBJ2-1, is EAEVAQSPRYKITEKSQAVAFWCDPISGHATLYWYRQILGQGPELLVQFQDESVVDDSQLPKDRFSAERLKGVDSTLKIQPAELGDSAMYLCASSHLPRGEQFFGPGTRLTVL.

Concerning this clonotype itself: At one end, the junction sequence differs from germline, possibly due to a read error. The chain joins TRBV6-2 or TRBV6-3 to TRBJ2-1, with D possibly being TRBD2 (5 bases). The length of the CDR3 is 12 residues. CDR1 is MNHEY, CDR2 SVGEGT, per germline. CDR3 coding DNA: TGTGCCAGTAGTCCTCGGAGGAATGAGCGGTTCTTC. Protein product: CASSPRRNERFF.

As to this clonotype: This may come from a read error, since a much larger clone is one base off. This CDR3 is CSASGGDGPQHF. CDR3 nucleotides: TGCAGCGCCTCTGGTGGGGACGGTCCCCAGCATTTT. The J gene is TRBJ1-5, the V gene TRBV29-1; tentatively, D is TRBD1 (5 bases). In germline, CDR1 is SQVTM, CDR2 ANQGSEA. CDR3 length: 12 residues. Trimming left V 7 bases short and J 10 bases short, with 17 bases between.